The rows below give T cell receptor beta chains drawn from one sample of a study of STAT5B mutations in CD4+ large granular lymphocyte leukemia. The repertoire was sequenced with immunoSEQ multiplex PCR; TCRdb's copy has only in-frame clones and lacks some. The table has under 25,000 clones, around 72% seen once. The sample taken for sequencing was CD4+ T cells from blood buffy coats. These receptors were taken from a human donor in good health. The CDR3 runs from the conserved cysteine through the conserved F or W.

j_gene: TRBJ2-1; v_gene: TRBV14; CDR3aa: CASSQELHNEQFF
j_gene: TRBJ1-5; v_gene: TRBV27; CDR3aa: CASSPTGYQPQHF
j_gene: TRBJ2-5; v_gene: TRBV4-3; CDR3aa: CASSARSNQETQYF
j_gene: TRBJ2-3; v_gene: TRBV28; CDR3aa: CASGAGRADTQYF
j_gene: TRBJ2-2; v_gene: TRBV5-4; CDR3aa: CASSSEGGNTGELFF
j_gene: TRBJ2-1; v_gene: TRBV19; CDR3aa: CASSKGGDRGPYNEQFF
j_gene: TRBJ1-1; v_gene: TRBV7-2; CDR3aa: CASSFNRAGTEAFF
j_gene: TRBJ1-2; v_gene: TRBV5-6; CDR3aa: CASSLDLGLSNYGYTF
j_gene: TRBJ1-1; v_gene: TRBV28; CDR3aa: CASSLFRDMNTEAFF
j_gene: TRBJ1-1; v_gene: TRBV2; CDR3aa: CASSKGAENTEAFF
j_gene: -; v_gene: TRBV6-5; CDR3aa: CASSYRGEQYF
j_gene: TRBJ1-2; v_gene: TRBV5-1; CDR3aa: CASSSDIYGYTF
j_gene: TRBJ2-1; v_gene: TRBV7-2; CDR3aa: CASSLSGAPHNEQFF
j_gene: TRBJ2-7; v_gene: TRBV7-8; CDR3aa: CASSNRGLYPYEQYF
j_gene: TRBJ1-4; v_gene: TRBV5-5; CDR3aa: CASSLLPGTGTEKLFF
j_gene: TRBJ1-1; v_gene: TRBV19; CDR3aa: CASSSGSFFSAEAFF
j_gene: TRBJ1-2; v_gene: TRBV15; CDR3aa: CATSRESAGTGLDYGYTF
j_gene: TRBJ1-1; v_gene: TRBV7-2; CDR3aa: CASSLRAGGDTEAFF
j_gene: TRBJ1-2; v_gene: TRBV6-6; CDR3aa: CASSYRGGGYGYTF
j_gene: TRBJ1-5; v_gene: TRBV9; CDR3aa: CASSVGEGANQPQHF
j_gene: TRBJ1-6; v_gene: TRBV6-5; CDR3aa: CASSPSRGQRSPLHF
j_gene: TRBJ2-5; v_gene: TRBV9; CDR3aa: CASSVQANQETQYF
j_gene: TRBJ1-2; v_gene: TRBV21-1; CDR3aa: CATGTDPNYGYTF
j_gene: TRBJ2-2; v_gene: TRBV9; CDR3aa: CASSVDRGGALNGELFF
j_gene: TRBJ1-2; v_gene: TRBV27; CDR3aa: CASSPRPVGALRYGYTF
j_gene: TRBJ1-1; v_gene: TRBV9; CDR3aa: CASSNGGTNTEAFF
j_gene: -; v_gene: TRBV4-3; CDR3aa: CASSQDGSGDSGGAYEQYF
j_gene: TRBJ1-2; v_gene: TRBV11-2; CDR3aa: CASSLVSASYGYTF
j_gene: TRBJ1-1; v_gene: TRBV27; CDR3aa: CASSKDRAVREAFF
j_gene: TRBJ1-5; v_gene: TRBV5-1; CDR3aa: CASSLAGSNQPQHF
j_gene: TRBJ2-7; v_gene: TRBV6-5; CDR3aa: CASRELAGGHTQYF
j_gene: TRBJ1-1; v_gene: TRBV29-1; CDR3aa: CSVASRPAGDLFF
j_gene: TRBJ1-1; v_gene: TRBV27; CDR3aa: CASSSDRIRMNTEAFF
j_gene: TRBJ1-2; v_gene: TRBV9; CDR3aa: CASSQGQANYGYTF
j_gene: TRBJ2-2; v_gene: TRBV7-3; CDR3aa: CASSSRPTGLGGELFF
j_gene: TRBJ1-5; v_gene: TRBV6-5; CDR3aa: CASRINRGNQPQHF
j_gene: TRBJ1-2; v_gene: TRBV4-1; CDR3aa: CASSQVGGKNYGYTF
j_gene: TRBJ1-2; v_gene: TRBV6-1; CDR3aa: CASSEAIRSPNYGYTF
j_gene: TRBJ1-1; v_gene: TRBV20-1; CDR3aa: CSAYLTEAFF
j_gene: TRBJ2-2; v_gene: TRBV19; CDR3aa: CASVLRDRALGTGELFF
j_gene: TRBJ1-6; v_gene: TRBV28; CDR3aa: CATRPGSSYNSPLHF
j_gene: TRBJ1-5; v_gene: TRBV15; CDR3aa: CATSREIGGRQPQHF
j_gene: TRBJ2-7; v_gene: TRBV12-5; CDR3aa: CASDDRRGSYEQYF
j_gene: TRBJ2-5; v_gene: TRBV2; CDR3aa: CASSAGVLSETQYF
j_gene: TRBJ2-5; v_gene: TRBV5-1; CDR3aa: CASSRRASQETQYF
j_gene: TRBJ2-7; v_gene: TRBV4-1; CDR3aa: CASSQGGLASYEQYF